This is a list of T cell receptor beta chains from one sample in a study of blood T cells in healthy people across ages. TCRdb reanalysed the 5' RACE reads using MiXCR and keeps one entry per CDR3 protein. The sample lists about 1 million distinct CDR3 sequences, 40% to 45% occurring once. Sequencing input: blood. The receptors come from a woman aged 60 to 75 in good health. CDR3s include the opening cysteine and the closing phenylalanine or tryptophan. Fields, in order: clone size, D gene, J gene, V gene, CDR3 protein, CDR3 DNA. D genes are given only for firm matches. Size is stated for part of the rows, as once, few or many counts, or as a class when the clone is expanded.

abundance: .; d_gene: TRBD1; j_gene: TRBJ1-5; v_gene: TRBV7-2; CDR3aa: CASSLVGTAGSNQPQHF; CDR3nt: TGTGCCAGCAGCTTAGTGGGGACAGCCGGTAGCAATCAGCCCCAGCATTTT
abundance: few; d_gene: .; j_gene: TRBJ2-5; v_gene: TRBV10-3; CDR3aa: CAISEKVLITVEQYF; CDR3nt: TGTGCCATCAGTGAGAAGGTCCTGATTACGGTAGAGCAGTACTTC
abundance: .; d_gene: .; j_gene: TRBJ1-4; v_gene: TRBV20-1; CDR3aa: CSAWGRNEKLFF; CDR3nt: TGCAGTGCTTGGGGCCGAAATGAAAAACTGTTTTTT
abundance: .; d_gene: TRBD2; j_gene: TRBJ2-1; v_gene: TRBV20-1; CDR3aa: CSARGTSGSRWDNEQFF; CDR3nt: TGCAGTGCTAGAGGGACTAGCGGGAGTAGATGGGACAATGAGCAGTTCTTC
abundance: .; d_gene: TRBD2; j_gene: TRBJ2-5; v_gene: TRBV3-1; CDR3aa: CASSLGAGDSFGTQYF; CDR3nt: TGTGCCAGCAGCTTAGGAGCGGGAGACTCGTTTGGGACCCAGTACTTC
abundance: .; d_gene: .; j_gene: TRBJ2-7; v_gene: TRBV29-1; CDR3aa: CSVGPGDSYEQYF; CDR3nt: TGCAGCGTTGGACCTGGGGACTCCTACGAGCAGTACTTC
abundance: few; d_gene: TRBD2; j_gene: TRBJ2-1; v_gene: TRBV7-2; CDR3aa: CASSSLDTSGEQFF; CDR3nt: TGTGCCAGCAGCTCCCTCGACACTAGCGGTGAGCAGTTCTTC
abundance: .; d_gene: .; j_gene: TRBJ1-2; v_gene: TRBV27; CDR3aa: CASSVEGTHGYTF; CDR3nt: TGTGCCAGCAGTGTAGAAGGGACCCATGGCTACACCTTC
abundance: few; d_gene: TRBD1; j_gene: TRBJ2-4; v_gene: TRBV3-1; CDR3aa: CASSQASGTGGHGSRIQYF; CDR3nt: TGTGCCAGCAGCCAAGCCTCCGGGACAGGGGGCCATGGTTCTAGAATTCAGTACTTC
abundance: few; d_gene: TRBD2; j_gene: TRBJ2-7; v_gene: TRBV7-2; CDR3aa: CASSPGLAVSEQYF; CDR3nt: TGTGCCAGCAGCCCGGGACTAGCGGTCTCGGAGCAGTACTTC
abundance: few; d_gene: TRBD1; j_gene: TRBJ1-2; v_gene: TRBV29-1; CDR3aa: CSVENRGFGYGYTF; CDR3nt: TGCAGCGTTGAAAACAGGGGATTTGGGTATGGCTACACCTTC
abundance: few; d_gene: .; j_gene: TRBJ2-3; v_gene: TRBV7-9; CDR3aa: CASSLYSRDTDTQYF; CDR3nt: TGTGCCAGCAGCCTCTACTCTAGGGACACAGATACGCAGTATTTT
abundance: many; d_gene: TRBD2; j_gene: TRBJ2-1; v_gene: TRBV5-1; CDR3aa: CASSLEAAGGYNEQFF; CDR3nt: TGCGCCAGCAGCTTGGAGGCGGCGGGAGGGTACAATGAGCAGTTCTTC
abundance: few; d_gene: .; j_gene: TRBJ2-5; v_gene: TRBV20-1; CDR3aa: CSARDYRDVQETQYF; CDR3nt: TGCAGTGCTAGAGATTACCGGGACGTACAAGAGACCCAGTACTTC
abundance: few; d_gene: .; j_gene: TRBJ2-7; v_gene: TRBV30; CDR3aa: CAWSSGLAREQYF; CDR3nt: TGTGCCTGGAGTAGCGGTCTCGCGCGCGAGCAGTACTTC
abundance: few; d_gene: .; j_gene: TRBJ2-3; v_gene: TRBV7-9; CDR3aa: CASSLRFWTDTQYF; CDR3nt: TGTGCCAGCAGCTTAAGATTTTGGACAGATACGCAGTATTTT
abundance: .; d_gene: .; j_gene: TRBJ2-1; v_gene: TRBV25-1; CDR3aa: CASLKGADSGNEQFF; CDR3nt: TGTGCCAGCCTTAAAGGGGCGGATTCCGGCAATGAGCAGTTCTTC
abundance: .; d_gene: TRBD2; j_gene: TRBJ2-1; v_gene: TRBV5-1; CDR3aa: CASSRSELAVAHEQFF; CDR3nt: TGCGCCAGCAGCCGCTCCGAACTAGCGGTGGCCCATGAGCAGTTCTTC
abundance: .; d_gene: TRBD1; j_gene: TRBJ2-7; v_gene: TRBV5-1; CDR3aa: CASSLTTGGRYEQYF; CDR3nt: TGCGCCAGCAGCCTAACGACAGGGGGCAGGTACGAGCAGTACTTC
abundance: few; d_gene: TRBD1; j_gene: TRBJ1-2; v_gene: TRBV16; CDR3aa: CASSRQGGFLGYGYTF; CDR3nt: TGTGCCAGCAGCCGCCAGGGGGGATTTTTGGGCTATGGCTACACCTTC
abundance: many; d_gene: .; j_gene: TRBJ2-5; v_gene: TRBV7-9; CDR3aa: CASSLATEETQYF; CDR3nt: TGTGCCAGCAGCTTAGCTACAGAAGAGACCCAGTACTTC
abundance: few; d_gene: .; j_gene: TRBJ2-1; v_gene: TRBV20-1; CDR3aa: CSARASGNEQFF; CDR3nt: TGCAGTGCTAGGGCCTCCGGGAATGAGCAGTTCTTC